Following are 23 T cell receptor beta chains from one sample sequenced in a study of blood T cell repertoires in COVID-19. Here immunoSEQ multiplex PCR was the method, and the copy in TCRdb shows in-frame clones only, minus some. The table records a few hundred thousand clones, approximately 90% of them present only once. The specimen was peripheral blood. These receptors came from a man between 18 and 35 years old with active or convalescent COVID-19.

V and J are TRBV5-1 and TRBJ2-5; weak D call: TRBD2 (5 bases). The germline V gene encodes CDR1 SGHRS and CDR2 YFSETQ. The CDR3 extends over 16 amino acids. V dropped 8 bases and J dropped 2 bases, with 22 bases sitting between them. The CDR3 DNA reads as TGCGCCAGGGACCGGCACGGCCCCGGGGAACAAGAGACCCAGTACTTC. Translation gives CARDRHGPGEQETQYF.

In regard to this clone: In the same sample, other DNA sequences code for this CDR3. This chain joins TRBV6-5 and TRBJ2-3; perhaps TRBD1 as D (6 bases). Looked up from germline, CDR1 is MNHEY and CDR2 is SVGAGI. The V end was cut by 3 bases, the J end by 6 bases, with 13 bases between. CDR3 length: 14 amino acids. CDR3 loop: CASSYSRGGDTQYF. The CDR3 DNA reads as TGTGCCAGCAGTTATTCCAGGGGCGGGGATACGCAGTATTTT.

The chain links TRBV6-5 to TRBJ1-5; D uncertain. The CDR3 runs 15 residues. V was pared by 7 bases and J by 1 base, with 14 bases between. Looked up from germline, CDR1 is MNHEY and CDR2 is SVGAGI. The CDR3 nucleotides are TGTGCCAGCAAGAGGGATGCGTTGAGCAATCAGCCCCAGCATTTT. It encodes CASKRDALSNQPQHF.

This clone was detected only once. The J gene is TRBJ2-7, the V gene TRBV20-1, with D hard to call. V shed 1 base and J shed 6 bases, with 7 bases lying between them. Germline CDR1 DFQATT, CDR2 SNEGSKA (reference sequence). The CDR3 contains 11 residues. The CDR3 bases are TGCAGTGCTAGAGTCGGTGGCGAGCAGTACTTC. Translated, it gives CSARVGGEQYF.

This chain uses TRBV7-3 with TRBJ2-5; tentatively, D is TRBD2 (5 bases). V lost 5 bases and J lost 7, with 14 bases in between. CDR1 SGHTA and CDR2 FQGTGA come from the germline V gene. This CDR3 contains 13 residues. The CDR3 coding sequence is TGTGCCAGCAGCCCACTAGTCAGCCGGACCCAGTACTTC. Its protein product is CASSPLVSRTQYF.

The chain has TRBV29-1 and TRBJ1-2; possibly TRBD1 for D (5 bases). V lost 5 bases to trimming and J lost 3 bases, with 10 bases between them. There are 12 residues in the CDR3. CDR1 and CDR2 from the germline V gene are SQVTM and ANQGSEA. The CDR3 is CSVLTDYYGYTF. CDR3 bases: TGCAGCGTTCTGACAGACTACTATGGCTACACCTTC.

The chain is built from TRBV12-3 or TRBV12-4 and TRBJ2-1; tentative D call: TRBD2 (5 bases). CDR3 length: 12 residues. V was clipped by 6 bases and J by 5 bases, with 8 bases between them. CDR3 protein: CASRAEDNEQFF. The CDR3 region has the DNA TGTGCCAGCAGAGCGGAGGACAATGAGCAGTTCTTC.

Notes on this clone: An end of the junction differs from the germline gene, which may be a read error. The chain couples TRBV9 to TRBJ2-7; D may be TRBD2 (6 bases). The germline gives CDR1 SGDLS, CDR2 YYNGEE. The CDR3 extends over 11 amino acids. The CDR3 here is CASILIAVVDF. The CDR3 bases are TGTGCCAGCATACTTATAGCGGTAGTAGACTTC.

The table lists this clone with a few counts. The chain uses TRBV2 and TRBJ2-3; tentative D call: TRBD2 (6 bases). V shed 7 bases and J shed 4 bases, with 15 bases lying between them. Germline-derived CDR1 and CDR2 are SNHLY and FYNNEI. This CDR3 is built from 14 residues. CDR3: CASTSEGGADTQYF. In nucleotides, the CDR3 is TGTGCCAGCACTTCGGAGGGTGGCGCAGATACGCAGTATTTT.

There are a few counts of this clone. The chain joins TRBV7-2 to TRBJ2-3; TRBD2 aligns across 8 bases. The CDR3 contains 13 residues. The V gene's germline CDR1 is SGHTA and CDR2 FQGNSA. Unmatched junction bases numbered 1, after V lost 4 bases and J lost 4 bases. CDR3: CASSSGGPDTQYF. DNA of the CDR3: TGTGCCAGCAGCTCGGGGGGGCCAGATACGCAGTATTTT.

This chain links TRBV7-2 with TRBJ1-2, with 7 bases that match TRBD1. This CDR3 is 17 amino acids long. Germline assignment: CDR1 SGHTA and CDR2 FQGNSA. Trimming at V came to 0 bases and at J to 0 bases, leaving 7 bases not matched to a gene. This chain's CDR3 is CASSLAGTEGANYGYTF. The CDR3 coding sequence is TGTGCCAGCAGCTTAGCCGGGACAGAGGGAGCTAACTATGGCTACACCTTC.

This rearrangement joins TRBV13 to TRBJ2-7, with D perhaps matching TRBD2 (6 bases). CDR1 and CDR2 (germline): PRHDT, FYEKMQ (reference sequence). This CDR3 has 15 amino acids. V dropped 4 bases and J dropped 0 bases, with 13 bases sitting between them. CDR3 loop: CASSSLEGHSYEQYF. In DNA form, the CDR3 reads TGTGCCAGCAGCTCCCTGGAGGGCCACTCCTACGAGCAGTACTTC.

This clone was observed a single time. V usage is TRBV2 and J usage is TRBJ1-4, with a possible D match to TRBD1 (6 bases). This CDR3 is 16 amino acids long. With 5 bases removed from V and 5 bases from J, the gap between germline ends came to 18 bases. The germline CDR1 and CDR2 sequences are SNHLY and FYNNEI. The CDR3 nucleotides read TGTGCCAGCAGTACGGTCCGGACAGAGCCGAATGAAAAACTGTTTTTT. The encoded protein is CASSTVRTEPNEKLFF.

V gene TRBV19 combines with J gene TRBJ2-7; D not certain. CDR3 length equals 13 residues. Trimming took off 1 base at V and 7 bases at J, with 11 bases between the two ends. From germline, CDR1 is LNHDA and CDR2 SQIVND (reference sequence). The CDR3 protein is CASSIGPLFEQYF. DNA of the CDR3: TGTGCCAGTAGTATAGGTCCCCTTTTTGAGCAGTACTTC.

This clone turned up a few times. The genes are TRBV24-1 and TRBJ1-2, with D uncertain. The germline V and J ends were trimmed by 0 bases and 5 bases, with 9 bases remaining between them. The CDR3 length is 14 residues. Per germline, CDR1 KGHDR and CDR2 SFDVKD. CDR3 nucleotides: TGTGCCACCAGTGATTTGGGCAGGCCGTATGGCTACACCTTC. It encodes CATSDLGRPYGYTF.

The V call is TRBV19, the J call TRBJ1-3, with unresolved D. Trimming pared 4 bases from V and 2 bases from J, leaving 18 bases between. The CDR3 length is 17 residues. The V gene's germline CDR1 is LNHDA and CDR2 SQIVND (reference sequence). The CDR3 here is CASSTPGEKFAGNTIYF. The CDR3 coding sequence is TGTGCCAGTAGTACCCCCGGGGAGAAATTTGCTGGAAACACCATATATTTT.

The J gene is TRBJ1-5, the V gene TRBV15; TRBD1 aligns across 9 bases. The V segment lost 5 bases and the J segment 5 bases; nucleotides outside the gene matches: 7. The CDR3 is 15 amino acids. CDR1 is LNHNV and CDR2 is YYDKDF in the germline V gene (reference sequence). As DNA, the CDR3 is TGTGCCACCAGCGGACAGGGGTCGGTAGATCAGCCCCAGCATTTT. It specifies CATSGQGSVDQPQHF.

The rearrangement links TRBV5-6 to TRBJ2-3; 7 bases fit TRBD2. CDR3 length equals 15 residues. J lost 2 bases, V lost 3 bases, and 6 bases had no gene match. The germline CDR1 and CDR2 sequences are SGHDT and YYEEEE. CDR3 in DNA: TGTGCCAGCAGCTACCGGCGGGGGTTCACAGATACGCAGTATTTT. Translation: CASSYRRGFTDTQYF. The full variable domain, in which reference TRBV5-6 and TRBJ2-3 provide the parts outside the CDR3, is DAGVTQSPTHLIKTRGQQVTLRCSPKSGHDTVSWYQQALGQGPQFIFQYYEEEERQRGNFPDRFSGHQFPNYSSELNVNALLLGDSALYLCASSYRRGFTDTQYFGPGTRLTVL.

The chain combines TRBV6-5 with TRBJ2-4, with 8 bases aligning to TRBD2. CDR3 length: 14 amino acids. In germline, CDR1 is MNHEY, CDR2 SVGAGI. V shed 6 bases, J shed 7 bases, and the junction held 8 bases outside the gene matches. The CDR3 sequence: CASSPAGEGNIQYF. The DNA of the CDR3 is TGTGCCAGCAGCCCAGCGGGAGAGGGGAACATTCAGTACTTC.

The genes are TRBV4-1 and TRBJ1-6; 7 bases fit TRBD1. There are 19 residues in the CDR3. Germline V gene lookup returns CDR1 MGHRA and CDR2 YSYEKL. With V trimmed by 0 bases and J by 0 bases, 8 bases remained unmatched. In DNA form, the CDR3 reads TGCGCCAGCAGCCAAGATCGCCAGGGGGTGAGCTCCTATAATTCACCCCTCCACTTT. This translates into CASSQDRQGVSSYNSPLHF.

The chain employs TRBV9 and TRBJ2-7; 7 nucleotides match TRBD2. The trim removed 0 bases at V and 7 bases at J, leaving 7 bases unmatched. CDR3 length equals 14 residues. Germline V CDR1 and CDR2: SGDLS, YYNGEE. The CDR3 DNA reads TGTGCCAGCAGCGTAGCGGGGAGGGAGGAGGAGCAGTACTTC. Its translation: CASSVAGREEEQYF. Filled out from reference TRBV9 and TRBJ2-7, the complete variable domain reads DSGVTQTPKHLITATGQRVTLRCSPRSGDLSVYWYQQSLDQGLQFLIQYYNGEERAKGNILERFSAQQFPDLHSELNLSSLELGDSALYFCASSVAGREEEQYFGPGTRLTVT.

The rearrangement joins TRBV11-2 to TRBJ1-1, with D tentatively TRBD1 (5 bases). Trimming stripped 3 bases from V and 2 bases from J, with 13 bases between. Germline CDR1 is SGHAT and CDR2 is FQNNGV. The CDR3 has 15 residues. CDR3 sequence: CASSLDRGSNTEAFF. CDR3 sequence (DNA): TGTGCCAGCAGCTTGGACCGGGGGAGCAACACTGAAGCTTTCTTT. Filled out from reference TRBV11-2 and TRBJ1-1, the complete variable domain reads EAGVAQSPRYKIIEKRQSVAFWCNPISGHATLYWYQQILGQGPKLLIQFQNNGVVDDSQLPKDRFSAERLKGVDSTLKIQPAKLEDSAVYLCASSLDRGSNTEAFFGQGTRLTVV.

The chain employs TRBV7-9 and TRBJ2-4; 10 nucleotides agree with TRBD1. The CDR3 runs to 14 residues. The germline CDR1 and CDR2 sequences are SEHNR and FQNEAQ (reference sequence). The trim removed 5 bases at V and 9 bases at J, leaving 7 bases unmatched. The CDR3 bases are TGTGCCAGCAGCCCTACCGGGACAGGGGTCATTCAGTACTTC. Protein: CASSPTGTGVIQYF.